These 10 T cell receptor beta chains originate from one sample sequenced in a study of CD8 T cells in ankylosing spondylitis. TCRdb reprocessed the 5' RACE reads via MiXCR and lists one record per CDR3 protein. The table records roughly 260,000 distinct CDR3 sequences, around 20% of them present only once. Specimen: blood, either unsorted or a sorted T cell fraction (not recorded which). The source of these receptors is a male donor with ankylosing spondylitis or in good health (not recorded which).

The table lists this clonotype with a few counts. DNA for the CDR3: TGTGCCATCCCGGTGGGACAGGGAACGCCAGATACGCAGTATTTT. This translates into CAIPVGQGTPDTQYF. J is TRBJ2-3 and V is TRBV6-1; 9 positions agree with TRBD1. V lost 10 bases, J lost 4 bases, and 12 bases stayed unmatched. CDR1 and CDR2 (germline): MNHNS, SASEGT. This CDR3 is 15 amino acids long.

This sequence joins TRBV5-1 and TRBJ2-1, with a weak D call TRBD2 (5 bases). The CDR3 consists of 16 residues. Trimming cost V 3 bases and J 5 bases, with 18 bases left between them. Germline values: CDR1 SGHRS, CDR2 YFSETQ. CDR3 coding DNA: TGCGCCAGCAGCTATAACGTAGGACTGGGGAACAATGAGCAGTTCTTC. Amino acid sequence: CASSYNVGLGNNEQFF.

The V and J genes are TRBV12-3 or TRBV12-4 and TRBJ2-1; perhaps TRBD2 as D (7 bases). The CDR3 consists of 15 residues. V was pared by 1 base and J by 7 bases, with 14 bases between. CDR3 nucleotide sequence: TGTGCCAGCAGTTTAGTGGGGGGGGCCGGGAATGAGCAGTTCTTC. Protein sequence: CASSLVGGAGNEQFF.

This clonotype has a count of ten or more. The V call is TRBV20-1, the J call TRBJ2-7; 9 bases fit TRBD1. Germline CDR1 DFQATT, CDR2 SNEGSKA (reference sequence). This CDR3 is 14 amino acids long. Losses at the gene ends were 5 bases for V and 4 bases for J; bases not matched to a gene: 9. The CDR3 sequence: CSAETGGRGYEQYV. The CDR3 DNA follows: TGCAGTGCTGAGACAGGGGGGCGAGGTTACGAGCAGTACGTC.

In its sample, this clonotype was seen many times. This chain links TRBV7-3 with TRBJ1-2; D is possibly TRBD1 (5 bases). The V end lost 1 base, the J end lost 8 bases, and 11 bases lay between the germline ends. Per the germline V gene, CDR1 is SGHTA and CDR2 is FQGTGA. The CDR3 is made up of 13 amino acids. In DNA form, the CDR3 reads TGTGCCAGCAGCTTAAACGGGGCTGGGGGCTACACCTTC. It yields the protein CASSLNGAGGYTF.

V usage is TRBV7-8 and J usage is TRBJ2-1; 9 nucleotides line up with TRBD2. Germline lookup yields CDR1 SGHVS and CDR2 FQNEAQ. With V trimmed by 3 bases and J by 4 bases, 7 bases remained unmatched. The CDR3 is 16 amino acids. The CDR3 coding sequence is TGTGCCAGCAGCTTCCTAATCACTAGCGGGTACAATGAGCAGTTCTTC. Its translation: CASSFLITSGYNEQFF. Combining the CDR3 with reference TRBV7-8 and TRBJ2-1 gives the whole variable domain GAGVSQSPRYKVAKRGQDVALRCDPISGHVSLFWYQQALGQGPEFLTYFQNEAQLDKSGLPSDRFFAERPEGSVSTLKIQRTQQEDSAVYLCASSFLITSGYNEQFFGPGTRLTVL.

Ten or more counts support this clonotype. The chain uses TRBV12-3 or TRBV12-4 and TRBJ1-1, with TRBD1 matching over 10 bases. The CDR3 has 16 residues. After removal of 5 bases from V and 1 base from J, the junction contained 7 bases not matched to a gene. CDR3 loop: CASSPGQGLWNTEAFF. Written as DNA, the CDR3 is TGTGCCAGCAGTCCGGGACAGGGGTTGTGGAACACTGAAGCTTTCTTT.

The sample holds many counts of this clonotype. The rearrangement links TRBV4-1 to TRBJ2-1; D remains unclear. With 3 bases removed from V and 7 bases from J, the gap between germline ends came to 7 bases. Germline lookup yields CDR1 MGHRA and CDR2 YSYEKL. The CDR3 sequence is 12 residues long. The DNA of the CDR3 is TGCGCCAGCAGCCAGTACGGGAATGAGCAGTTCTTC. This gives the protein CASSQYGNEQFF.

The rearrangement links TRBV5-5 to TRBJ2-2; D is undetermined. The CDR3 consists of 16 residues. V was trimmed by 0 bases and J by 6 bases, leaving 15 bases between them. Germline V CDR1 and CDR2: SGHKS, YYEKEE (reference sequence). Here the CDR3 DNA reads TGTGCCAGCAGCTTGGGTATTCGGGCCAACGCCGGGGAGCTGTTTTTT. Its protein product is CASSLGIRANAGELFF. Full variable domain (missing parts from reference TRBV5-5 and TRBJ2-2): DAGVTQSPTHLIKTRGQQVTLRCSPISGHKSVSWYQQVLGQGPQFIFQYYEKEERGRGNFPDRFSARQFPNYSSELNVNALLLGDSALYLCASSLGIRANAGELFFGEGSRLTVL.

This clonotype was counted between two and nine times. The chain joins TRBV28 to TRBJ2-5; 7 bases are a match to TRBD1. This CDR3 spans 13 amino acids. In germline, CDR1 is MDHEN, CDR2 SYDVKM. V was pared by 2 bases and J by 5 bases, with 2 bases of the junction left unmatched. The CDR3 DNA is TGTGCCAGCAGTTTAGGGGACAGTGAGACCCAGTACTTC. Translation gives CASSLGDSETQYF. Looking up the rest from reference TRBV28 and TRBJ2-5 gives the full variable domain: DVKVTQSSRYLVKRTGEKVFLECVQDMDHENMFWYRQDPGLGLRLIYFSYDVKMKEKGDIPEGYSVSREKKERFSLILESASTNQTSMYLCASSLGDSETQYFGPGTRLLVL.